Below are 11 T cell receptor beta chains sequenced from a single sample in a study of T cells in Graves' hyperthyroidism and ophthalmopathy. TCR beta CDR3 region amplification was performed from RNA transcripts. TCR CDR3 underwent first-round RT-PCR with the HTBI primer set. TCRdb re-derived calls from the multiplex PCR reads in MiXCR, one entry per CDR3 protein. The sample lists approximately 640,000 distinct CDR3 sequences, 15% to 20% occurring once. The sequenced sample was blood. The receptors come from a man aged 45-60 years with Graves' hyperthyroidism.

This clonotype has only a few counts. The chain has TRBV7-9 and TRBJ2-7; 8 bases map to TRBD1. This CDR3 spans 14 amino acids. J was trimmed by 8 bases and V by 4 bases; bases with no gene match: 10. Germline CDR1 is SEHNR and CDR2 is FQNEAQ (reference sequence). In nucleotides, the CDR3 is TGTGCCAGCAGCTCGGACAGGGAGAGCAGGCAGCAGTACTTC. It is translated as CASSSDRESRQQYF.

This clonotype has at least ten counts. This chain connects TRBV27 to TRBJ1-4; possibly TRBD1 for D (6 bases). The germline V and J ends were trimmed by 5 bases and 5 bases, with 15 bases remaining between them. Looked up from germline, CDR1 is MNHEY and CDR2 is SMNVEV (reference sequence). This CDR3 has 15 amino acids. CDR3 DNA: TGTGCCAGCAGTCCGTACAGGGCCGAGAATGAAAAACTGTTTTTT. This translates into CASSPYRAENEKLFF.

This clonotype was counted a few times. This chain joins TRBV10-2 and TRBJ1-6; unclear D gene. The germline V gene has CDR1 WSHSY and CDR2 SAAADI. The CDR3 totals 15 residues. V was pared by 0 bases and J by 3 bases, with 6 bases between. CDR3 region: CASSESPDYNSPLHF. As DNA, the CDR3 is TGCGCCAGCAGTGAGTCACCGGACTATAATTCACCCCTCCACTTT.

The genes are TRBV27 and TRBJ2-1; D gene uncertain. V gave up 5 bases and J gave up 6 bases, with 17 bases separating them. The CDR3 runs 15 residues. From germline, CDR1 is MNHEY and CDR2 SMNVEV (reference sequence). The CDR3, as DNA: TGTGCCAGCAGTCAGGCCCGGACGGGTCCCAATGAGCAGTTCTTC. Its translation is CASSQARTGPNEQFF.

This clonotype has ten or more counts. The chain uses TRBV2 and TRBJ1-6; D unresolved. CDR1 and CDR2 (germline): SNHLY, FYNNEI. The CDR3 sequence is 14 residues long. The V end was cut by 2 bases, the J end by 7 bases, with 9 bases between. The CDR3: CASSEIGANSPLHF. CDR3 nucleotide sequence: TGTGCCAGCAGTGAAATAGGAGCAAATTCACCCCTCCACTTT.

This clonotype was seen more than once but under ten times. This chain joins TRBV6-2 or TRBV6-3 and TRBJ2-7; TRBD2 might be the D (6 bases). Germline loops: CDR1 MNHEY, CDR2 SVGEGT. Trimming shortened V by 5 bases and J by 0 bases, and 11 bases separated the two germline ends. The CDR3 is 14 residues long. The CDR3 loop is CASSDPGSSYEQYF. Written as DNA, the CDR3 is TGTGCCAGCAGTGACCCCGGGAGCTCCTACGAGCAGTACTTC.

CDR3: CASSPTFRGADGYTF. CDR3 sequence (DNA): TGCGCCAGCAGCCCCACATTTCGGGGCGCGGATGGCTACACCTTC. The J gene is TRBJ1-2, the V gene TRBV4-1, with D maybe TRBD1 (5 bases). The CDR3 is 15 amino acids. Trimming cost V 4 bases and J 6 bases, with 18 bases left between them. Germline lookup yields CDR1 MGHRA and CDR2 YSYEKL.

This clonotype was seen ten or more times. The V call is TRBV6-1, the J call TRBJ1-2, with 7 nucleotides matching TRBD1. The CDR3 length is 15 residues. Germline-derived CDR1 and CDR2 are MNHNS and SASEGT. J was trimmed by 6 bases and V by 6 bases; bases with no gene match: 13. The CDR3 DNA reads TGTGCCAGCAGGGTGAACCGGGACAGCTTAAATGGCTACACCTTC. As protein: CASRVNRDSLNGYTF.

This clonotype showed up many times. This chain's CDR3 is CASSETLNTEAFF. CDR3 DNA sequence: TGTGCCAGCAGTGAGACCCTGAACACTGAAGCTTTCTTT. The genes are TRBV28 and TRBJ1-1; D is ambiguous. CDR3 length equals 13 residues. Trimming cost V 5 bases and J 0 bases, with 7 bases left between them. The germline CDR1 and CDR2 sequences are MDHEN and SYDVKM.

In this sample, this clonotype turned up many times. In DNA, the CDR3 is TGTGCCAGCAGTGTGACTAGCGGGACCATCTCCTACAATGAGCAGTTCTTC. Translated: CASSVTSGTISYNEQFF. V is TRBV6-1 and J is TRBJ2-1; 11 nucleotides line up with TRBD2. This CDR3 has 17 amino acids. V dropped 4 bases and J dropped 0; count of bases not matched to a gene: 5. The germline V gene encodes CDR1 MNHNS and CDR2 SASEGT.

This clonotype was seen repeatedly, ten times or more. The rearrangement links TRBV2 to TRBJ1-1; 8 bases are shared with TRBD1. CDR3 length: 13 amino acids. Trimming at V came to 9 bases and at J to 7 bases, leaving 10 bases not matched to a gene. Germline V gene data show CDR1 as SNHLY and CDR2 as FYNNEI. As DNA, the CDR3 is TGTGCCAGTAGGAGGACAGGGAGTAATGAAGCTTTCTTT. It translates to CASRRTGSNEAFF.